This TCR beta chain was captured in a study of blood T cell repertoires in COVID-19. About the study: The United States, Italy and Spain provided the acute and convalescent COVID-19 samples.

This CDR3 contains 15 residues. The V segment lost 5 bases and the J segment 4 bases; nucleotides outside the gene matches: 10. Germline V gene lookup returns CDR1 LNHDA and CDR2 SQIVND (reference sequence). Original processing methods: Nucleated cell number was recorded as an estimate derived from reference gene primer amplification. Sequencing was performed with immunoSEQ multiplex PCR; in TCRdb, only in-frame clones are kept and a portion is missing. The V and J calls and clone size come from that table; D and trimming were worked out from the DNA. Here the sample spans approximately 100,000 clones, about 89% being singletons.

What was sequenced was peripheral blood. The TCR originated in a man in his forties or fifties with acute or convalescent COVID-19. The chain combines TRBV19 with TRBJ1-2; 7 positions agree with TRBD1. In nucleotides, the CDR3 is TGTGCCAGTAGTGGGGACAGTAACCCCACCTATGGCTACACCTTC. Its protein product is CASSGDSNPTYGYTF.